The TCR beta chain described here comes from a study of blood T cell repertoires in COVID-19. Assay used: immunoSEQ multiplex PCR; TCRdb lists only in-frame clones, some missing. Found here are about 250,000 clones, 89% of them singletons; the top ten hold 4% to 5%. This CDR3 region has 16 residues. From germline, CDR1 is LNHDA and CDR2 SQIVND (reference sequence). With 1 base removed from V and 5 bases from J, the gap between germline ends came to 15 bases. The receptor was derived from a woman in her 40s who had recovered from COVID-19. V is TRBV19 and J is TRBJ2-1; D is unclear. Material: peripheral blood. DNA of the CDR3: TGTGCCAGTAGTATAGTGGCCGAGACTCTCGACAATGAGCAGTTCTTC. It is translated as CASSIVAETLDNEQFF.